This passage covers 13 T cell receptor beta chains from one sample sequenced in a study of PD-1 blockade in mismatch repair-deficient tumors. Profiled with immunoSEQ multiplex PCR; TCRdb holds only in-frame clones, not every one. Altogether fewer than 100,000 clones are present, about 84% being singletons, with the ten largest covering around 2.7%. Sequences were derived from peripheral blood, sampled 12 weeks after starting pembrolizumab. All receptors derive from an adult with mismatch repair-deficient cancer.

In its sample, this clone was seen a few times. CDR3 loop: CASSQINQPQHF. The CDR3 DNA is TGTGCCAGCAGCCAAATTAATCAGCCCCAGCATTTT. The J gene is TRBJ1-5, the V gene TRBV6-6; D not certain. The V and J ends lost 6 bases and 4 bases respectively, with 7 bases between them. Germline loops: CDR1 MNHNY, CDR2 SVGAGI (reference sequence). This CDR3 contains 12 residues.

This clone is medium-sized in the sample. CDR3 nucleotides: TGTGCCAGCAGCATAATCGGGGTTGAAGGAGGTGGCGAGCAGTACTTC. The encoded protein is CASSIIGVEGGGEQYF. This rearrangement joins TRBV13 to TRBJ2-7; D perhaps matches TRBD2 (5 bases). Trimming removed 5 bases from V and 6 bases from J, with 23 bases in between. This CDR3 is 16 amino acids long. CDR1 and CDR2 (germline): PRHDT, FYEKMQ (reference sequence).

The genes are TRBV6-6 and TRBJ1-5; no reliable D call. Germline V gene sequence: CDR1 MNHNY, CDR2 SVGAGI (reference sequence). CDR3 length: 13 amino acids. Trimming removed 7 bases at V and 6 bases at J, with 13 bases between. The CDR3 nucleotides read TGTGCCAGCACCCACCGGGAAGCTCAGCCCCAGCATTTT. Protein product: CASTHREAQPQHF.

This clone came up a few times. The chain couples TRBV6-5 to TRBJ2-7; 7 bases agree with TRBD1. V lost 2 bases and J lost 1; bases outside the gene matches: 2. CDR1 and CDR2 from the germline V gene are MNHEY and SVGAGI. This CDR3 comprises 14 residues. The CDR3 reads CASSYGDSSYEQYF. Written as DNA, the CDR3 is TGTGCCAGCAGTTACGGGGACAGTTCCTACGAGCAGTACTTC.

V is TRBV25-1 and J is TRBJ1-2, with 7 bases lining up with TRBD1. V was clipped by 3 bases and J by 0 bases; unmatched bases: 4. This CDR3 has 15 residues. Germline V gives CDR1 MGHDK, CDR2 SYGVNS. CDR3 DNA: TGTGCCAGCAGTGACATTGGGACAGCTAACTATGGCTACACCTTC. This translates into CASSDIGTANYGYTF.

This chain connects TRBV2 to TRBJ2-1; 11 positions match TRBD2. Germline V lookup: CDR1 SNHLY, CDR2 FYNNEI. The CDR3 extends over 14 amino acids. V lost 5 bases, J lost 4 bases, and 1 base stayed unmatched. Here the CDR3 reads CASSWTSGYNEQFF. The CDR3 nucleotides read TGTGCCAGCAGTTGGACTAGCGGGTACAATGAGCAGTTCTTC.

The chain recombines TRBV5-1 with TRBJ2-7; maybe TRBD1 (6 bases). Germline CDR1 is SGHRS and CDR2 is YFSETQ. V was clipped by 2 bases and J by 5 bases, with 14 bases between them. The CDR3 loop spans 14 amino acids. CDR3 protein: CASSLSGVKDEQYF. The CDR3 nucleotides are TGCGCCAGCAGCTTATCAGGGGTAAAAGACGAGCAGTACTTC.

The J gene is TRBJ1-5, the V gene TRBV6-6; TRBD1 aligns across 7 bases. Losses at the gene ends were 0 bases for V and 2 bases for J; bases not matched to a gene: 4. Germline CDR1 MNHNY, CDR2 SVGAGI (reference sequence). The CDR3 has 16 residues. CDR3 nucleotide sequence: TGTGCCAGCAGTTACTCTAGGGGGCAAGGCAATCAGCCCCAGCATTTT. Protein product: CASSYSRGQGNQPQHF.

This chain joins TRBV7-9 and TRBJ2-7; possibly TRBD1 for D (5 bases). CDR1 is SEHNR, CDR2 FQNEAQ, per germline (reference sequence). The CDR3 loop spans 12 amino acids. Trimming removed 3 bases from V and 5 bases from J, with 8 bases in between. The chain's CDR3 is CASSLTANEQYF. CDR3 coding DNA: TGTGCCAGCAGCTTGACAGCAAACGAGCAGTACTTC.

V usage is TRBV14 and J usage is TRBJ2-4; 15 nucleotides match TRBD2. This CDR3 spans 19 amino acids. The germline gives CDR1 SGHDN, CDR2 FVKESK. V was pared by 4 bases and J by 8 bases, with 15 bases of the junction left unmatched. As DNA, the CDR3 is TGTGCCAGCAGCCGGCATTGGACTAGCGGGAGGGCCCTAGCCGACATTCAGTACTTC. Protein product: CASSRHWTSGRALADIQYF.

This clone was recorded once. The chain employs TRBV12-5 and TRBJ1-5, with 8 nucleotides matching TRBD1. V shed 6 bases and J 1 base; nucleotides not matched to a gene: 5. The V gene's germline CDR1 is LGHNT and CDR2 FRNRAP. There are 15 residues in the CDR3. CDR3 protein: CASGSGQVSNQPQHF. The CDR3 DNA is TGTGCTAGTGGATCGGGACAGGTGAGCAATCAGCCCCAGCATTTT.

This clone was found once. The V call is TRBV6-5, the J call TRBJ1-3; TRBD1 agrees at 10 bases. The CDR3 spans 16 residues. The V gene's germline CDR1 is MNHEY and CDR2 SVGAGI. J lost 4 bases, V lost 2 bases, and 5 bases had no gene match. The DNA of the CDR3 is TGTGCCAGCAGTTACGTTGGGACAGGGGCAGGAAACACCATATATTTT. It codes for CASSYVGTGAGNTIYF.

The V and J genes are TRBV11-2 and TRBJ2-1, with 8 bases matching TRBD2. This CDR3 region has 14 residues. The J segment lost 13 bases and the V segment lost 2 bases, leaving 10 bases of the junction unmatched. The germline V gene encodes CDR1 SGHAT and CDR2 FQNNGV. The CDR3 DNA sequence: TGTGCCAGCAGCTTAAGTCCCTCTAGCGGGCGCCAGTTCTTC. Translation: CASSLSPSSGRQFF.